This TCR beta chain was observed in a study of OX40 agonist ivuxolimab in advanced cancers. As for the study in general: Head and neck, renal cell, melanoma or hepatocellular carcinoma were the cancers that dose-escalation patients had.

Findings and caveats of the study: There was clonal expansion of CD4+ and CD8+ blood T cells by week 6 at 0.1 to 3.0 mg/kg.

Sequenced by immunoSEQ multiplex PCR; TCRdb stores in-frame clones only, minus some. The sample lists approximately 90,000 clones, roughly 89% seen once, with about 8.7% in the top ten. The CDR3 is 15 amino acids. Germline V lookup: CDR1 SGHTA, CDR2 FQGNSA. Worth noting for this clone: Its antigen is currently unknown.

With autoimmune disease history or systemic immunosuppression, patients were excluded. The material was CD4+ or CD8+ T cells sorted from blood, obtained in a trial of the OX40 agonist ivuxolimab. This TCR was recovered from an adult with an advanced solid tumor such as melanoma, head and neck, liver or kidney cancer. The chain is built from TRBV7-2 and TRBJ2-5, with 7 nucleotides matching TRBD2. Matching the DNA end better, TRBJ2-7 makes the J call doubtful. The CDR3 region is CASSLWPSGGYEQYF. CDR3 DNA: TGTGCCAGCAGCTTATGGCCTAGCGGCGGCTACGAGCAGTACTTC.